These 32 T cell receptor beta chains were sequenced from one sample in a study of blood T cells in healthy people across ages. The use of a sample-barcoded 5' primer and a J-beta primer mix characterized a second PCR of roughly 6 to 11 cycles. TCRdb re-called the 5' RACE reads through MiXCR, storing one row per CDR3 protein. The sample comprises some 750,000 distinct CDR3 sequences, 22% of which are singletons, and less than 25% rests with the top ten. The sample comprised blood. These receptors were obtained from a man aged 65-85 years in good health.

This clonotype has a handful of counts. This chain uses TRBV7-8 with TRBJ2-5, with TRBD2 matching 7 bases. After removal of 1 base from V and 5 bases from J, the junction contained 7 bases not matched to a gene. The CDR3 runs 15 residues. The germline V gene encodes CDR1 SGHVS and CDR2 FQNEAQ. Here the CDR3 DNA reads TGTGCCAGCAGCTTAGAAGCGACTAGCAGGGAGACCCAGTACTTC. It yields the protein CASSLEATSRETQYF.

The V call is TRBV5-1, the J call TRBJ1-2; 7 bases align to TRBD1. Germline CDR1 SGHRS, CDR2 YFSETQ. The CDR3 covers 19 residues. The V and J ends lost 0 bases and 4 bases, in that order; junction bases with no gene match: 18. The CDR3 protein is CASSLVGGRGTLLGYGYTF. DNA for the CDR3: TGCGCCAGCAGCTTGGTAGGGGGCCGGGGGACCCTTTTAGGCTATGGCTACACCTTC.

V is TRBV29-1 and J is TRBJ1-2, with TRBD1 identical over 8 bases. The CDR3 has 14 amino acids. V lost 5 bases and J lost 6; bases outside the gene matches: 11. Germline assignment: CDR1 SQVTM and CDR2 ANQGSEA. CDR3 DNA: TGCAGCGTTTCAGACAGGGGACAAAACCATGGCTACACCTTC. This codes for CSVSDRGQNHGYTF.

This clonotype was seen a handful of times. V and J are TRBV6-1 and TRBJ1-5, with no clear D. V shed 6 bases and J shed 7 bases, with 10 bases lying between them. This CDR3 spans 12 amino acids. CDR1 is MNHNS and CDR2 is SASEGT in the germline V gene. As DNA, the CDR3 is TGTGCCAGCAGAGCTGGTGGACAGCCCCAGCATTTT. Translation: CASRAGGQPQHF.

This clonotype was seen only a few times. J is TRBJ2-4 and V is TRBV18; 7 nucleotides line up with TRBD1. The J segment lost 0 bases and the V segment lost 3 bases, leaving 8 bases of the junction unmatched. The CDR3 is 17 residues long. CDR1 is KGHSH, CDR2 LQKENI, per germline. The CDR3 is CASSPPGTDLAKNIQYF. The CDR3 bases are TGTGCCAGCTCACCGCCGGGGACAGATCTAGCCAAAAACATTCAGTACTTC.

In its sample, this clonotype was seen a few times. The V call is TRBV19, the J call TRBJ1-4; unclear D gene. The germline CDR1 and CDR2 sequences are LNHDA and SQIVND (reference sequence). Trimming took off 5 bases at V and 0 bases at J, with 10 bases between the two ends. This CDR3 region has 15 residues. The CDR3 DNA is TGTGCCAGTAGTTCCGGACGGTCAACTAATGAAAAACTGTTTTTT. This gives the protein CASSSGRSTNEKLFF.

V and J are TRBV20-1 and TRBJ2-1, with 8 bases lining up with TRBD2. The V gene end was trimmed by 3 bases and the J gene end by 9 bases; junction bases not matched to a gene: 7. The CDR3 runs 13 residues. CDR1 DFQATT and CDR2 SNEGSKA come from the germline V gene (reference sequence). In DNA form, the CDR3 reads TGCAGTGCTAGTATTAGCGGGGCAACTGAGCAGTTCTTC. Protein product: CSASISGATEQFF.

In its sample, this clonotype was seen a few times. The CDR3 DNA sequence: TGTGCCATCCAGGTCTCCTCTGGGGCCAACGTCCTGACTTTC. It yields the protein CAIQVSSGANVLTF. This chain links TRBV10-3 with TRBJ2-6; D remains ambiguous. Trimming shortened V by 8 bases and J by 0 bases, and 8 bases separated the two germline ends. The CDR3 has 14 amino acids. Germline V lookup: CDR1 ENHRY, CDR2 SYGVKD.

As concerns this clonotype: A single base separates this from a much larger clone, so it may be a read error. The chain joins TRBV6-1 to TRBJ1-4; 11 positions match TRBD1. CDR1 MNHNS and CDR2 SASEGT come from the germline V gene. After removal of 5 bases from V and 7 bases from J, the junction contained 3 bases not matched to a gene. CDR3 length: 14 amino acids. The DNA of the CDR3 is TGTGCCAGCAGTACCGGGACAGGGGGTGAAAAACTGTTTTTT. Residues: CASSTGTGGEKLFF.

This clonotype was detected once. V is TRBV12-3 or TRBV12-4 and J is TRBJ2-1; D is uncertain. The J call is uncertain, as TRBJ2-7 better fits the DNA end. CDR3 length: 13 residues. The CDR3 reads CASSFRRDYEQYF. CDR3 DNA: TGTGCCAGCAGTTTTCGTCGAGACTACGAGCAGTACTTC.

The CDR3 here is CSARAALGTEAYEQYF. Written as DNA, the CDR3 is TGCAGTGCTAGAGCCGCTTTGGGGACAGAAGCCTACGAGCAGTACTTC. The chain carries TRBV20-1 and TRBJ2-7; TRBD1 matches at 7 bases. The CDR3 sequence is 16 residues long. Trimming cost V 1 base and J 2 bases; bases outside gene matches: 11. Germline V gives CDR1 DFQATT, CDR2 SNEGSKA (reference sequence).

With regard to this clonotype: The final CDR3 position lacks the conserved phenylalanine or tryptophan, pointing to a likely read error. The gene calls are TRBV4-2 and TRBJ1-5; 9 bases line up with TRBD1. The CDR3 loop spans 16 amino acids. Trimming cost V 1 base and J 5 bases; bases outside gene matches: 6. Germline CDR1 reads LGHNA; CDR2 reads YNFKEQ. The CDR3 DNA reads TGTGCCAGCAGCCAAGGGCGGGACAGGGTGGATCAGCCCCAGCATCTT. It specifies CASSQGRDRVDQPQHL.

As concerns this clonotype: The junction shows a germline mismatch at one end, possibly a read error. The chain combines TRBV7-7 with TRBJ2-5, with no clear D. CDR3 length: 14 amino acids. CDR1 and CDR2 (germline): SSHAT, FNYEAQ (reference sequence). CDR3 nucleotides: TGTGCTAGCAGCTCGGGCGGTCTCGGGGAGACCCAGTACTTC. Its protein product is CASSSGGLGETQYF. The variable domain in full, completed from reference TRBV7-7 and TRBJ2-5, reads GAGVSQSPRYKVTKRGQDVTLRCDPISSHATLYWYQQALGQGPEFLTYFNYEAQPDKSGLPSDRFSAERPEGSISTLTIQRTEQRDSAMYRCASSSGGLGETQYFGPGTRLLVL.

In this sample, this clonotype turned up a few times. The chain recombines TRBV20-1 with TRBJ2-3; D may be TRBD1 (5 bases). Germline-derived CDR1 and CDR2 are DFQATT and SNEGSKA (reference sequence). V was cut by 3 bases and J by 1 base, with 8 bases left in between. The CDR3 has 13 residues. The CDR3: CSASIGGTDTQYF. The CDR3 DNA follows: TGCAGTGCTAGTATAGGGGGCACAGATACGCAGTATTTT.

This sequence joins TRBV6-6 and TRBJ1-1; possible D gene TRBD1, 6 bases. With 4 bases removed from V and 11 bases from J, the gap between germline ends came to 14 bases. The CDR3 runs 12 residues. The germline gives CDR1 MNHNY, CDR2 SVGAGI (reference sequence). CDR3 coding DNA: TGTGCCAGCAGTTTACAGGGACGGGCGGCTTTCTTT. Protein sequence: CASSLQGRAAFF.

This clonotype was observed a handful of times. This sequence joins TRBV6-5 and TRBJ1-1; possible D gene TRBD1, 6 bases. Germline V lookup: CDR1 MNHEY, CDR2 SVGAGI. The CDR3 length is 13 residues. V lost 7 bases and J 4 bases, leaving 13 bases between the germline ends. CDR3 in DNA: TGTGCCAGCAACCGACAGGCGGGCACTGAAGCTTTCTTT. Translating it yields CASNRQAGTEAFF.

At least ten counts were recorded for this clonotype. The CDR3: CASSDARETQYF. The CDR3 nucleotides are TGCGCCAGCAGCGACGCTAGAGAGACCCAGTACTTC. The rearrangement uses TRBV5-1 and TRBJ2-5; D unclear. With 4 bases removed from V and 4 bases from J, the gap between germline ends came to 8 bases. The CDR3 contains 12 residues. Germline V CDR1 and CDR2: SGHRS, YFSETQ.

This clonotype turned up a few times. The chain recombines TRBV7-9 with TRBJ2-6; the D gene is possibly TRBD2 (7 bases). The germline CDR1 and CDR2 sequences are SEHNR and FQNEAQ (reference sequence). The CDR3 sequence is 15 residues long. Trimming removed 2 bases from V and 8 bases from J, with 13 bases in between. Here the CDR3 DNA reads TGTGCCAGCAGCTTATTACAGGGAGGGACCAACGTCCTGACTTTC. This encodes CASSLLQGGTNVLTF.

The chain uses TRBV7-2 and TRBJ1-1; the D gene is possibly TRBD1 (6 bases). Germline V gene sequence: CDR1 SGHTA, CDR2 FQGNSA. With 3 bases removed from V and 2 bases from J, the gap between germline ends came to 19 bases. The CDR3 is 17 residues long. The DNA for the CDR3 is TGTGCCAGCAGCTTTACAGGGTCGGATTTCCAAAACACTGAAGCTTTCTTT. This sequence encodes CASSFTGSDFQNTEAFF.

This clonotype was detected only a few times. The chain carries TRBV10-1 and TRBJ2-1; no firm D call. The germline CDR1 and CDR2 sequences are WNHNN and SYGVQD (reference sequence). Trimming cost V 8 bases and J 8 bases, with 13 bases left between them. The CDR3 is 12 amino acids. The CDR3 DNA sequence: TGCGCCAGCCCGACCGAGGCCGATGAGCAGTTCTTC. It codes for CASPTEADEQFF.

This clonotype has just a few counts. J is TRBJ2-3 and V is TRBV29-1; 9 nucleotides agree with TRBD2. V shed 0 bases and J 7 bases; nucleotides not matched to a gene: 14. Germline CDR1 SQVTM, CDR2 ANQGSEA. This CDR3 is built from 17 residues. CDR3: CSVEDRLAGMMLNTQYF. CDR3 sequence (DNA): TGCAGCGTTGAAGATAGGCTAGCGGGAATGATGTTGAATACGCAGTATTTT.

The chain is built from TRBV20-1 and TRBJ1-4, with TRBD1 identical over 7 bases. The CDR3 is 13 residues long. With 6 bases clipped from V and 7 bases from J, the junction kept 8 bases outside the gene matches. Germline CDR1 DFQATT, CDR2 SNEGSKA (reference sequence). The DNA of the CDR3 is TGCAGTGCCAACAGGGGTGGTGGTGAAAAACTGTTTTTT. This gives the protein CSANRGGGEKLFF.

A few counts support this clonotype. The genes are TRBV7-9 and TRBJ2-7; no clear D. CDR3 length: 12 residues. V lost 2 bases and J 4 bases, leaving 6 bases between the germline ends. Germline CDR1 SEHNR, CDR2 FQNEAQ (reference sequence). The CDR3 protein is CASSLNTYEQYV. CDR3 nucleotide sequence: TGTGCCAGCAGCTTAAACACATACGAGCAGTACGTC.

This clonotype was detected ten times or more. The chain links TRBV10-3 to TRBJ2-7; TRBD1 aligns across 9 bases. The CDR3 runs 14 residues. Germline V gene lookup returns CDR1 ENHRY and CDR2 SYGVKD. V gave up 6 bases and J gave up 0 bases; unmatched junction bases: 3. This chain's CDR3 is CAIRQDRGSYEQYV. DNA for the CDR3: TGTGCCATCAGACAGGACAGGGGCTCCTACGAGCAGTACGTC.

This clonotype has only a few counts. The chain has TRBV3-1 and TRBJ2-5, with 9 bases aligning to TRBD2. The CDR3 consists of 16 residues. Losses at the gene ends were 4 bases for V and 5 bases for J; bases not matched to a gene: 11. The germline CDR1 and CDR2 sequences are LGHDT and YNNKEL (reference sequence). The CDR3 loop reads CASSPLLAGWAETQYF. The DNA of the CDR3 is TGTGCCAGCAGCCCTCTACTAGCGGGTTGGGCTGAGACCCAGTACTTC.

The chain joins TRBV29-1 to TRBJ2-2, with TRBD2 matching over 14 bases. The CDR3 loop spans 14 amino acids. V lost 8 bases, J lost 4 bases, and 3 bases stayed unmatched. Germline assignment: CDR1 SQVTM and CDR2 ANQGSEA. CDR3 loop: CSSTSGGATGELFF. For the CDR3, the DNA is TGCAGCTCGACTAGCGGGGGGGCCACCGGGGAGCTGTTTTTT.

The sample holds a few counts of this clonotype. The CDR3 sequence: CASSIRTGRAYNEQFF. As DNA, the CDR3 is TGTGCCAGCAGCATACGGACAGGGAGGGCCTACAATGAGCAGTTCTTC. The rearrangement uses TRBV3-1 and TRBJ2-1; D may be TRBD1 (8 bases). The CDR3 spans 16 residues. V was trimmed by 5 bases and J by 2 bases, leaving 16 bases between them. Germline V CDR1 and CDR2: LGHDT, YNNKEL (reference sequence).

The rearrangement joins TRBV24-1 to TRBJ2-3; weak D call: TRBD1 (6 bases). Germline V gene data show CDR1 as KGHDR and CDR2 as SFDVKD. This CDR3 has 14 amino acids. Trimming stripped 5 bases from V and 0 bases from J, with 8 bases between. In DNA, the CDR3 is TGTGCCACCAGTGTAAGGGGGAGCACAGATACGCAGTATTTT. Protein sequence: CATSVRGSTDTQYF.

In this sample, this clonotype turned up a few times. A much larger clonotype is one base distant, so this may be a read error. The rearrangement links TRBV6-4 to TRBJ2-3; TRBD1 or TRBD2 may be the D gene (5 bases each). This CDR3 is 13 amino acids long. Germline lookup yields CDR1 MRHNA and CDR2 SNTAGT. The CDR3 nucleotides read TGTGCCAGCAGTGAGTCTAGCACAGGTACGCAGTATTTT. Its protein product is CASSESSTGTQYF.

This chain uses TRBV6-5 with TRBJ2-1, with a tentative D call TRBD2 (6 bases). The CDR3 extends over 15 amino acids. Germline CDR1 and CDR2: MNHEY and SVGAGI. V shed 2 bases and J shed 6 bases, with 14 bases lying between them. In DNA form, the CDR3 reads TGTGCCAGCAGTTACGAACTGACTAGACGCAATGAGCAGTTCTTC. Residues: CASSYELTRRNEQFF.

The chain is built from TRBV11-2 and TRBJ2-1; perhaps D is TRBD1 or TRBD2 (5 bases each). The assigned J gene may be wrong: the sequence end matches TRBJ2-5 better. The CDR3 runs to 15 residues. Germline assignment: CDR1 SGHAT and CDR2 FQNNGV. CDR3 sequence reads: CASSLGLGVWETQYF. CDR3 sequence (DNA): TGTGCCAGCAGCTTGGGATTGGGGGTCTGGGAGACCCAGTACTTC.

The V call is TRBV6-1, the J call TRBJ2-4; possibly TRBD1 for D (6 bases). The CDR3 has 15 residues. Trimming pared 3 bases from V and 4 bases from J, leaving 13 bases between. Germline V lookup: CDR1 MNHNS, CDR2 SASEGT. CDR3 DNA sequence: TGTGCCAGCAGTGATAATTTAGGACAGAAAAACATTCAGTACTTC. Its translation is CASSDNLGQKNIQYF.